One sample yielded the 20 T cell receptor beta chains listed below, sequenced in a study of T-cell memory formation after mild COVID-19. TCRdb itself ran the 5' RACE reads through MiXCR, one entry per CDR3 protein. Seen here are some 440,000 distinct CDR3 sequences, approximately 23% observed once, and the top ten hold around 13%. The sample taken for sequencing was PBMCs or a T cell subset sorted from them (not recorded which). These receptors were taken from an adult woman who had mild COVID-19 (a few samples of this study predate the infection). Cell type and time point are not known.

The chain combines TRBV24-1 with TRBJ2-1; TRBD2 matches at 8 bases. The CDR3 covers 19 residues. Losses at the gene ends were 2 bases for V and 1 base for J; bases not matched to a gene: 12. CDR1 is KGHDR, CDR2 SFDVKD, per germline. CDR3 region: CATSDSRPGGGTSYNEQFF. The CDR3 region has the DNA TGTGCCACCAGTGATTCCCGGCCGGGCGGGGGGACTTCCTACAATGAGCAGTTCTTC.

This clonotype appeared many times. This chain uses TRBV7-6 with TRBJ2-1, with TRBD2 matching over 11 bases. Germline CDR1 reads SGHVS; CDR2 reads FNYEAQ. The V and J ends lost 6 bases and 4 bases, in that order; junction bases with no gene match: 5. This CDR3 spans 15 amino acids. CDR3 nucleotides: TGTGCCAGCAGTTCCGGGACTAGCGGTTACAATGAGCAGTTCTTC. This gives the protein CASSSGTSGYNEQFF.

DNA of the CDR3: TGTGCCAGCGCCACCAGGGTTGGCACCGGGGAGCTGTTTTTT. The encoded protein is CASATRVGTGELFF. The chain uses TRBV6-2 or TRBV6-3 and TRBJ2-2; D perhaps matches TRBD1 (5 bases). This CDR3 contains 14 residues. The ends were cut back, 8 bases at V and 4 bases at J, with 14 bases in the middle. Germline lookup yields CDR1 MNHEY and CDR2 SVGEGT.

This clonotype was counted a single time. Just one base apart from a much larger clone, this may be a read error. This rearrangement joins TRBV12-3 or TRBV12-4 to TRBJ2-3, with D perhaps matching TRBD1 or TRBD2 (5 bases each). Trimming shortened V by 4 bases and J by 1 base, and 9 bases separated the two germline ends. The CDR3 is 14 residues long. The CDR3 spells CASSWGGCTDTQYF. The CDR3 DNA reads TGTGCCAGCAGTTGGGGCGGGTGCACAGATACGCAGTATTTT.

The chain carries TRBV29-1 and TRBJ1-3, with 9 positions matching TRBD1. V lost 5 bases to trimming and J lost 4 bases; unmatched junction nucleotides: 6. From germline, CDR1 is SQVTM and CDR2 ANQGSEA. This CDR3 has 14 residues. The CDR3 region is CSVSGTGRGNTIYF. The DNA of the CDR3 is TGCAGCGTTTCCGGGACAGGGAGAGGAAACACCATATATTTT.

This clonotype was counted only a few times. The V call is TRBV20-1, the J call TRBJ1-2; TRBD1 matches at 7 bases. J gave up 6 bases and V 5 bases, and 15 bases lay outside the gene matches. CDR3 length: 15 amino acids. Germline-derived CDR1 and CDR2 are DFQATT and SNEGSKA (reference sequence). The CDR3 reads CSAEDRTTSIHGYTF. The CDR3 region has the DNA TGCAGTGCTGAGGACAGGACAACCTCTATTCATGGCTACACCTTC.

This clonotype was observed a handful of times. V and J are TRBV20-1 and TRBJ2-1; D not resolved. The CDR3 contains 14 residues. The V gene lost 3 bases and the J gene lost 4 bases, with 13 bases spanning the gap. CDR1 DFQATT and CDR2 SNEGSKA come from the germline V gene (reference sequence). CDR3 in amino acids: CSASRQTGYNEQFF. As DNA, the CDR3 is TGCAGTGCTAGTCGCCAGACTGGATACAATGAGCAGTTCTTC.

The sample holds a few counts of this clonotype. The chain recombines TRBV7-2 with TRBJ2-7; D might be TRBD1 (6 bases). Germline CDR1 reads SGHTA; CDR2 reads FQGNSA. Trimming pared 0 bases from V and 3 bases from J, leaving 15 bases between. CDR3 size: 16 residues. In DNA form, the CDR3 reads TGTGCCAGCAGCTTAGCGAGAGGAGACAGGAACTACGAGCAGTACTTC. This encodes CASSLARGDRNYEQYF.

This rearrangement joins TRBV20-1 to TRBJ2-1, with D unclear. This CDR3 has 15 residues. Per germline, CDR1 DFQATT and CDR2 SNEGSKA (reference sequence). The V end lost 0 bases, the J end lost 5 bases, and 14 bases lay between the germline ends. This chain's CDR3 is CSARDLGRSNNEQFF. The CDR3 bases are TGCAGTGCTAGAGATCTTGGTAGGTCCAACAATGAGCAGTTCTTC.

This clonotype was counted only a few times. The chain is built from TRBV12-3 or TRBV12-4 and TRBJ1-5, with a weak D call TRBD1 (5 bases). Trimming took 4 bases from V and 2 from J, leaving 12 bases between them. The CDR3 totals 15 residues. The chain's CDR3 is CASSSGSSGNQPQHF. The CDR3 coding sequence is TGTGCCAGCAGTTCAGGGTCCTCGGGCAATCAGCCCCAGCATTTT.

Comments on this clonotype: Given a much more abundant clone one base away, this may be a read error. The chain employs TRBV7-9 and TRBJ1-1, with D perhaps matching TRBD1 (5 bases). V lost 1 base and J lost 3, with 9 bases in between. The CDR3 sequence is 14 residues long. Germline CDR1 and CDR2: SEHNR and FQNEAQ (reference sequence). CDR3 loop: CASSLGGSDTEAFF. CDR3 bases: TGTGCCAGCAGCTTAGGGGGCAGTGACACTGAAGCTTTCTTT.

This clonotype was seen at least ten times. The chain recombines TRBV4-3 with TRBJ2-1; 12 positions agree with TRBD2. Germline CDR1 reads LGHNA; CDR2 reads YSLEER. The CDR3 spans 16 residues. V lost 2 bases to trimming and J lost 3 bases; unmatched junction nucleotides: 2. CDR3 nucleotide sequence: TGCGCCAGCAGCCAACAGACTAGCGGGAGCTACAATGAGCAGTTCTTC. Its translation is CASSQQTSGSYNEQFF.

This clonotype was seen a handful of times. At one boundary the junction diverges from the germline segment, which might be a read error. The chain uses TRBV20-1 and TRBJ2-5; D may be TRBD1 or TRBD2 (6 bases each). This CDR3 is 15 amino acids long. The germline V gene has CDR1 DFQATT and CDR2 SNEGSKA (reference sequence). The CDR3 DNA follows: TGCAGTGCTGGAGAGGGGGGCTTATTGTTCGAGACCCAGTACTTC. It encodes CSAGEGGLLFETQYF.

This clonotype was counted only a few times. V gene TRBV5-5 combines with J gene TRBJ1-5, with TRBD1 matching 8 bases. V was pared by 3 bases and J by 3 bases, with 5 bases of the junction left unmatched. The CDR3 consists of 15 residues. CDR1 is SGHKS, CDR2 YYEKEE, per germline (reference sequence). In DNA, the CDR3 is TGTGCCAGCAGCTGGACAGGGCTGGACAATCAGCCCCAGCATTTT. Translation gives CASSWTGLDNQPQHF.

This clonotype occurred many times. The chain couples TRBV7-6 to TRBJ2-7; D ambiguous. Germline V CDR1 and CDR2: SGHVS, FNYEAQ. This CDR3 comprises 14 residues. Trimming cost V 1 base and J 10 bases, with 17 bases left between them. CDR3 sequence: CASSLVLGGRAQYF. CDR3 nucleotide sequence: TGTGCCAGCAGCTTAGTTCTGGGCGGTCGAGCACAGTACTTC.

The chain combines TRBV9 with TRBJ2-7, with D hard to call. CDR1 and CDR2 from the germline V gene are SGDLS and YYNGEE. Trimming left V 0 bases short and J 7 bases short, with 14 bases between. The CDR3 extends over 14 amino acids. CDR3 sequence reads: CASSVGSAAGEQYF. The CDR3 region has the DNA TGTGCCAGCAGCGTAGGAAGTGCCGCTGGGGAGCAGTACTTC.

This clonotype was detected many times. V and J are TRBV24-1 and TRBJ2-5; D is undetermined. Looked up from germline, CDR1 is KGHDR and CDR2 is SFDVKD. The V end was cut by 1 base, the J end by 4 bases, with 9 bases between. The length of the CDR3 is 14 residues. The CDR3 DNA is TGTGCCACCAGTGATTTTGGCAGCTCAGAGACCCAGTACTTC. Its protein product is CATSDFGSSETQYF.

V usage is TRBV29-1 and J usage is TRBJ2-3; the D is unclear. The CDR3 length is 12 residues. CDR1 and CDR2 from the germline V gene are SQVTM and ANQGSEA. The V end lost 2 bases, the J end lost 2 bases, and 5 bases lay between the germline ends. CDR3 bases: TGCAGCGTTGAAACCTACACAGATACGCAGTATTTT. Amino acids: CSVETYTDTQYF.

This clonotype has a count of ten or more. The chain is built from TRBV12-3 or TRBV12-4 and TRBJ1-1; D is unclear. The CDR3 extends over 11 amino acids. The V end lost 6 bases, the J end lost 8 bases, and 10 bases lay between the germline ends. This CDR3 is CASSPPGEAFF. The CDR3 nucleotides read TGTGCCAGCAGCCCCCCTGGGGAAGCTTTCTTT.

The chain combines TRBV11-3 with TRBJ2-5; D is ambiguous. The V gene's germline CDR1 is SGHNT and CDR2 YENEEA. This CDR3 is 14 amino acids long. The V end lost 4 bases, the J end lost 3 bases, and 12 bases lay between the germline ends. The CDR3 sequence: CASSSRRPEETQYF. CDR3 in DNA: TGTGCCAGCAGCTCCCGACGACCCGAAGAGACCCAGTACTTC. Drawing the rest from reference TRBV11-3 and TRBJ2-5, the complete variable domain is EAGVVQSPRYKIIEKKQPVAFWCNPISGHNTLYWYLQNLGQGPELLIRYENEEAVDDSQLPKDRFSAERLKGVDSTLKIQPAELGDSAVYLCASSSRRPEETQYFGPGTRLLVL.